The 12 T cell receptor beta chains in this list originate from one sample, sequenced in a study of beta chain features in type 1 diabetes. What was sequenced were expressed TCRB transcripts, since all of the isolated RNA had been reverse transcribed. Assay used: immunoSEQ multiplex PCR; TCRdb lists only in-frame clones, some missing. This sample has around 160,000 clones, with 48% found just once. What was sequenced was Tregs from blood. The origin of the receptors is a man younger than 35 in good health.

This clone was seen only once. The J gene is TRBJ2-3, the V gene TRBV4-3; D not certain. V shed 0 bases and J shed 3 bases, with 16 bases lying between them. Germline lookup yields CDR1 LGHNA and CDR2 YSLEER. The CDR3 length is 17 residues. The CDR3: CASSQDLGAFWTDTQYF. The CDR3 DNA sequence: TGCGCCAGCAGCCAAGATCTGGGCGCCTTTTGGACAGATACGCAGTATTTT.

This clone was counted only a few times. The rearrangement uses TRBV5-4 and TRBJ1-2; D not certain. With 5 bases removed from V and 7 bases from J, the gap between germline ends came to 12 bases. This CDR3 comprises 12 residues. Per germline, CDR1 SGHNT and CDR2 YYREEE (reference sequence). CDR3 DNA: TGTGCCAGCAGGCTCGGAGTCGGTGGCTACACCTTC. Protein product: CASRLGVGGYTF.

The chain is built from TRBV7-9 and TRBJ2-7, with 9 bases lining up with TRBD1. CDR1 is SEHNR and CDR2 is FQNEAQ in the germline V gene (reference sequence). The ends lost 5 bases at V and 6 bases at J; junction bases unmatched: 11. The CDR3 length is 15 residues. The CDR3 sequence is CASSTPGQGRGEQYF. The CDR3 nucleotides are TGTGCCAGCAGCACCCCGGGACAGGGTCGGGGCGAGCAGTACTTC. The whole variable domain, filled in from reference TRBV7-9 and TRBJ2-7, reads DTGVSQNPRHKITKRGQNVTFRCDPISEHNRLYWYRQTLGQGPEFLTYFQNEAQLEKSRLLSDRFSAERPKGSFSTLEIQRTEQGDSAMYLCASSTPGQGRGEQYFGPGTRLTVT.

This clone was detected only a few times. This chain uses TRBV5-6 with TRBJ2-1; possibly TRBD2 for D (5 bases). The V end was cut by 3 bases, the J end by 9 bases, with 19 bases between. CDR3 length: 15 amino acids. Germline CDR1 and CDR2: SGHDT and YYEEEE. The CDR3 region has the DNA TGTGCCAGCAGCTCGGACCCCCAAATAGGGAGTGAGCAGTTCTTC. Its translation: CASSSDPQIGSEQFF. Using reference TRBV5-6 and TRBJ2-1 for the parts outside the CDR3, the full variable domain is DAGVTQSPTHLIKTRGQQVTLRCSPKSGHDTVSWYQQALGQGPQFIFQYYEEEERQRGNFPDRFSGHQFPNYSSELNVNALLLGDSALYLCASSSDPQIGSEQFFGPGTRLTVL.

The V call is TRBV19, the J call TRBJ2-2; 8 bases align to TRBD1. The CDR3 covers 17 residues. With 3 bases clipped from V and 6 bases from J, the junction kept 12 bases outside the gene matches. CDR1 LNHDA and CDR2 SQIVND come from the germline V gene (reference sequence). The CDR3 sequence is CASSIHQGAVRAGELFF. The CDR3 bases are TGTGCCAGTAGTATCCATCAGGGGGCGGTGAGGGCCGGGGAGCTGTTTTTT.

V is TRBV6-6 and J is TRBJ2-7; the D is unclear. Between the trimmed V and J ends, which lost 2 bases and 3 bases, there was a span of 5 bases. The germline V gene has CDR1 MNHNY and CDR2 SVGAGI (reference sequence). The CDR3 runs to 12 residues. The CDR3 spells CASSYIYYEQYF. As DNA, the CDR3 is TGTGCCAGCAGTTACATCTACTACGAGCAGTACTTC.

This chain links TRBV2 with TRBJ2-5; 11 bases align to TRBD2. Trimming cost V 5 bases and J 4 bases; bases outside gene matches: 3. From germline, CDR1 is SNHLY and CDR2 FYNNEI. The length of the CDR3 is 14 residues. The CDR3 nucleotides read TGTGCCAGCAGTCTAGCGGGAGGTGGAGAGACCCAGTACTTC. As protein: CASSLAGGGETQYF.

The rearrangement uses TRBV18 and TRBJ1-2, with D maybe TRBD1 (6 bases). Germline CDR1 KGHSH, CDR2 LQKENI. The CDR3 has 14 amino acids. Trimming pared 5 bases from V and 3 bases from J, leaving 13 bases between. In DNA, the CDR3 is TGTGCCAGCTCATCCAGGGCAGGGGACTATGGCTACACCTTC. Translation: CASSSRAGDYGYTF.

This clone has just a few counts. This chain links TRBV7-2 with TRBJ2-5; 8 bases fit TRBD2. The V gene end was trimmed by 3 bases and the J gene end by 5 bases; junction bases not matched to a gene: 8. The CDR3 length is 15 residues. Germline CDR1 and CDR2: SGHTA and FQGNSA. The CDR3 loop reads CASSFGGGPGETQYF. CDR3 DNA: TGTGCCAGCAGCTTCGGGGGGGGCCCCGGGGAGACCCAGTACTTC.

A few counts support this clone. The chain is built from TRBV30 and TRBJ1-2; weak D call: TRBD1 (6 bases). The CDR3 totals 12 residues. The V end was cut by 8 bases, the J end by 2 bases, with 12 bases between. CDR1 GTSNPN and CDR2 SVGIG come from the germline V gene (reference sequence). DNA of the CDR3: TGTGCCCGATCACAGGGAAACTATGGCTACACCTTC. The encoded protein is CARSQGNYGYTF.

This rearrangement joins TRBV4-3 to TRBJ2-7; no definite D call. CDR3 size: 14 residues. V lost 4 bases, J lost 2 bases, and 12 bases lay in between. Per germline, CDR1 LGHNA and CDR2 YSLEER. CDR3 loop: CASSRTLAPYEQYF. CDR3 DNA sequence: TGCGCCAGCAGCCGAACGTTGGCACCCTACGAGCAGTACTTC.

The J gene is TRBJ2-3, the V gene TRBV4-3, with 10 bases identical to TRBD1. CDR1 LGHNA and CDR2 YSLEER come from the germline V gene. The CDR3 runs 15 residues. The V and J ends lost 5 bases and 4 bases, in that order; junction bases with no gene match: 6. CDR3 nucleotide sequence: TGCGCCAGCAGCTATCGACAGGGGGCCCCAGATACGCAGTATTTT. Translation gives CASSYRQGAPDTQYF.